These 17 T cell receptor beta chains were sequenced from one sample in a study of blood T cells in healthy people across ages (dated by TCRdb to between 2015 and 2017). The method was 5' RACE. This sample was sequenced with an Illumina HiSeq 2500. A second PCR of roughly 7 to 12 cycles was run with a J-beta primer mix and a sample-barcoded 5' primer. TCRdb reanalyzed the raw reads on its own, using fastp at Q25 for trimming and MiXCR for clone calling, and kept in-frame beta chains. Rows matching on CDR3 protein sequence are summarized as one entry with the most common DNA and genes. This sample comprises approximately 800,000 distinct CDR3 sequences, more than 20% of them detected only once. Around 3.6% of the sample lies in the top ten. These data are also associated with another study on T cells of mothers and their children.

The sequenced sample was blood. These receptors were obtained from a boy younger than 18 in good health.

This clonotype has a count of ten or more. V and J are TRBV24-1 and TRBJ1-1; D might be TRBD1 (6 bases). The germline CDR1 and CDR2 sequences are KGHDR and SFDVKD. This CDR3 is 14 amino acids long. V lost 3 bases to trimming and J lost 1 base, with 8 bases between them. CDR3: CATSDGGANTEAFF. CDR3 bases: TGTGCCACCAGTGATGGGGGGGCGAACACTGAAGCTTTCTTT.

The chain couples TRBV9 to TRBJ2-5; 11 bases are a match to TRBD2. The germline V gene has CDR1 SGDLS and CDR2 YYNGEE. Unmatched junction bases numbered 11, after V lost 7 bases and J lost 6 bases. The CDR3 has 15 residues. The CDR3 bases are TGTGCCAGCGGTGGTACTAGCGGGAGTGTGAAGACCCAGTACTTC. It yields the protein CASGGTSGSVKTQYF. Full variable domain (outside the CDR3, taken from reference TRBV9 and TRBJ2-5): DSGVTQTPKHLITATGQRVTLRCSPRSGDLSVYWYQQSLDQGLQFLIQYYNGEERAKGNILERFSAQQFPDLHSELNLSSLELGDSALYFCASGGTSGSVKTQYFGPGTRLLVL.

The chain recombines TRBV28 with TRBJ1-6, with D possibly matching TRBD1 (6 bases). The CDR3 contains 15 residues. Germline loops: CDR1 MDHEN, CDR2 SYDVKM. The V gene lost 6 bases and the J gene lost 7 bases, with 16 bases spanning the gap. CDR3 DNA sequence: TGTGCCAGCAGCCTACCGGGGCAGGGGAATTCACCCCTCCACTTT. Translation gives CASSLPGQGNSPLHF.

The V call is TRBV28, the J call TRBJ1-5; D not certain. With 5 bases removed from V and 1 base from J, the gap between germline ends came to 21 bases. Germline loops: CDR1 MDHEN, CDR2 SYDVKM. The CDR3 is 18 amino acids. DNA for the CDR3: TGTGCCAGCAGTCCCATCCCCCCTGACATTCCCAGCAATCAGCCCCAGCATTTT. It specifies CASSPIPPDIPSNQPQHF. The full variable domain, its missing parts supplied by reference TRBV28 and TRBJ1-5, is DVKVTQSSRYLVKRTGEKVFLECVQDMDHENMFWYRQDPGLGLRLIYFSYDVKMKEKGDIPEGYSVSREKKERFSLILESASTNQTSMYLCASSPIPPDIPSNQPQHFGDGTRLSIL.

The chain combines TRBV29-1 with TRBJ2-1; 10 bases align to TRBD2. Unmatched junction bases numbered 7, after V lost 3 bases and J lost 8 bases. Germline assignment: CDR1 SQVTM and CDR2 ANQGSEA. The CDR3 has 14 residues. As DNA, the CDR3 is TGCAGCGTTGAGGGTCTAGCGGGAGTTCATGAGCAGTTCTTC. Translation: CSVEGLAGVHEQFF.

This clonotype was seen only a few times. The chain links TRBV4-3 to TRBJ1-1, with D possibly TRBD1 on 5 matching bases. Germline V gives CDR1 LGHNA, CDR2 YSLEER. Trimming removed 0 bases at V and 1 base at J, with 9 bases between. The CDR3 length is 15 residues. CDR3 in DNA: TGCGCCAGCAGCCAAGATCGTAGGGGGAACACTGAAGCTTTCTTT. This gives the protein CASSQDRRGNTEAFF.

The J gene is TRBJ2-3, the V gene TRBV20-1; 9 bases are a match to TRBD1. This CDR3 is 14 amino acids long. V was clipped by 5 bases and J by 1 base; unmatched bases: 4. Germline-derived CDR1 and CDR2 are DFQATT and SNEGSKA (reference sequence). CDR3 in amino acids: CSAERDRGTDTQYF. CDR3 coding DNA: TGCAGTGCTGAACGGGACAGGGGCACAGATACGCAGTATTTT.

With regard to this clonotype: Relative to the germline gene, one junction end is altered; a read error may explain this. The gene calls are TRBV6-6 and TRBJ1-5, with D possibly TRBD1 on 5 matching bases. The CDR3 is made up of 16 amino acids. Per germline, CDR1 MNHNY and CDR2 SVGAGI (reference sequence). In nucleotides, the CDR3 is TGTGCCAGCAACGATCCCGACAGAGATAGCAATCAGCCCCAGCACTTT. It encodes CASNDPDRDSNQPQHF.

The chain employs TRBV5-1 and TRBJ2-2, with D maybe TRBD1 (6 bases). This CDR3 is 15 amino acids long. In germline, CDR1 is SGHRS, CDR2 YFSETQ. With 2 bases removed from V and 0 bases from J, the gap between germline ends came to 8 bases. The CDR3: CASSFEGANTGELFF. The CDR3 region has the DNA TGCGCCAGCAGCTTTGAGGGGGCGAACACCGGGGAGCTGTTTTTT.

The CDR3 bases are TGCAGCGTTGAATCTGTAACCTACGAGCAGTACTTC. It translates to CSVESVTYEQYF. The chain uses TRBV29-1 and TRBJ2-7; D unresolved. The germline V gene has CDR1 SQVTM and CDR2 ANQGSEA. Trimming shortened V by 2 bases and J by 2 bases, and 7 bases separated the two germline ends. The CDR3 contains 12 residues.

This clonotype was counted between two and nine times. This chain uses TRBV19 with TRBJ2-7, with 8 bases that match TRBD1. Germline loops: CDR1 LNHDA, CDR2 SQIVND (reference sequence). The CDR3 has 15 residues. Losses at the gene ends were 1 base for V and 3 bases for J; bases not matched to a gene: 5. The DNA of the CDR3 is TGTGCCAGTAGTATAGCTGGGACAGGTGGCTACGAGCAGTACTTC. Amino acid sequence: CASSIAGTGGYEQYF.

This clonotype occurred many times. The CDR3 reads CAISRGATQETQYF. The CDR3 nucleotides are TGTGCCATCAGTCGGGGGGCTACTCAAGAGACCCAGTACTTC. The V call is TRBV10-3, the J call TRBJ2-5, with TRBD2 as a possible D gene (7 bases). This CDR3 has 14 amino acids. The V gene's germline CDR1 is ENHRY and CDR2 SYGVKD. The V gene lost 5 bases and the J gene lost 2 bases, with 12 bases spanning the gap.

The CDR3 region has the DNA TGTGCCAGCAGTGTTATACCCTACGAGCAGTACTTC. It encodes CASSVIPYEQYF. The gene calls are TRBV2 and TRBJ2-7; D remains unclear. The CDR3 is made up of 12 amino acids. The V end was cut by 4 bases, the J end by 2 bases, with 6 bases between. Germline V lookup: CDR1 SNHLY, CDR2 FYNNEI.

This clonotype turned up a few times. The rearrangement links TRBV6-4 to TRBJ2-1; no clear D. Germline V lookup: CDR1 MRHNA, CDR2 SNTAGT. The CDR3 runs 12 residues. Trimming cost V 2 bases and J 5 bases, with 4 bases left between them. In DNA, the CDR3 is TGTGCCAGCAGTGACGGCCACAATGAGCAGTTCTTC. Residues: CASSDGHNEQFF.

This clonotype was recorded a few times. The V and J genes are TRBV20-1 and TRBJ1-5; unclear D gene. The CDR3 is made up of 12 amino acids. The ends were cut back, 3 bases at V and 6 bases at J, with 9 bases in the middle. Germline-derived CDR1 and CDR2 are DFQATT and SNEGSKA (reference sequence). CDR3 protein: CSASGTGQPQHF. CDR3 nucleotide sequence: TGCAGTGCTAGCGGCACGGGTCAGCCCCAGCATTTT.

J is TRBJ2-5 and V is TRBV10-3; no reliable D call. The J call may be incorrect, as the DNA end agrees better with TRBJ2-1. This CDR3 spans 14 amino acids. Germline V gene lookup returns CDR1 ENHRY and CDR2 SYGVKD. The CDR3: CAISELRSLDEQFF. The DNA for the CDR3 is TGTGCCATCAGTGAGTTGAGGAGTTTGGATGAGCAGTTCTTC.

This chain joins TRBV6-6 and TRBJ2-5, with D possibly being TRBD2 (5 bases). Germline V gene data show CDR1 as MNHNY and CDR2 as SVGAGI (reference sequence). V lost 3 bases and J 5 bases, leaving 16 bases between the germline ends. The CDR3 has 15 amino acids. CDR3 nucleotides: TGTGCCAGCAGTTATCAGTCTCCGCGGGTGGAGACCCAGTACTTC. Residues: CASSYQSPRVETQYF.